This T cell receptor beta chain was identified during a study of T-cell reconstitution after alpha-beta-depleted transplantation in children. Unique molecular identifiers tagged the TCRbeta library. TCRdb reprocessed the PCR reads with MiXCR, giving one entry per CDR3 protein. Among hundreds of thousands of distinct CDR3 sequences listed, roughly 17% were seen once. This clonotype was recorded at least ten times. V dropped 2 bases and J dropped 6 bases, with 14 bases sitting between them. CDR1 and CDR2 (germline): SGHRS, YFSETQ. This CDR3 contains 14 residues. The TCR was taken from a human donor who donated a stem cell graft to a child with acute myeloid leukemia. Sample: PBMCs from the stem cell graft donor, taken from the stem cell graft. This chain joins TRBV5-1 and TRBJ1-2; D perhaps matches TRBD1 (6 bases). CDR3 region: CASSFNRERHGYTF. The CDR3, as DNA: TGCGCCAGCAGCTTCAACAGGGAAAGGCATGGCTACACCTTC. Using reference TRBV5-1 and TRBJ1-2 for the parts outside the CDR3, the full variable domain is KAGVTQTPRYLIKTRGQQVTLSCSPISGHRSVSWYQQTPGQGLQFLFEYFSETQRNKGNFPGRFSGRQFSNSRSEMNVSTLELGDSALYLCASSFNRERHGYTFGSGTRLTVV.